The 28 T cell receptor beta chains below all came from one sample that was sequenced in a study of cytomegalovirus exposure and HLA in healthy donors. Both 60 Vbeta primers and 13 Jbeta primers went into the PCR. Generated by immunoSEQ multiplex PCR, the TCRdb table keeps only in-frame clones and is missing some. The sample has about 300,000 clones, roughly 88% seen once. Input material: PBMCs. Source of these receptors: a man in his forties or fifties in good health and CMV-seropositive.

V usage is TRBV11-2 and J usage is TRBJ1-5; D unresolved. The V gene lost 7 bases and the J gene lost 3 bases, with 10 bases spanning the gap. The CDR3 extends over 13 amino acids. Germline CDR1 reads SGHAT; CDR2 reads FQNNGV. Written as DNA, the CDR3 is TGTGCCAGCACAGCAGGTTTCAATCAGCCCCAGCATTTT. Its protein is CASTAGFNQPQHF.

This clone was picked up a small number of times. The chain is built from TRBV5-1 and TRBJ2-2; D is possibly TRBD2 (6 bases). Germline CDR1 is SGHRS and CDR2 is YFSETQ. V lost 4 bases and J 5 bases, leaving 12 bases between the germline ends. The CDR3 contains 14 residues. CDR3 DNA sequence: TGCGCCAGCAGCAATACGGGGACTACCGGGGAGCTGTTTTTT. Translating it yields CASSNTGTTGELFF.

The CDR3 is CASNGGRGQYF. The CDR3, as DNA: TGTGCCAGCAACGGGGGGCGAGGGCAGTACTTC. This chain joins TRBV28 and TRBJ2-4; D is possibly TRBD2 (7 bases). V dropped 7 bases and J dropped 13 bases, with 14 bases sitting between them. This CDR3 comprises 11 residues. CDR1 is MDHEN, CDR2 SYDVKM, per germline.

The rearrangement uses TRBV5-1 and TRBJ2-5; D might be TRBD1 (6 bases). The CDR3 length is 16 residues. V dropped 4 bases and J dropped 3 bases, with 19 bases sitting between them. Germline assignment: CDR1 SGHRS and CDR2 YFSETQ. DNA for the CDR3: TGCGCCAGCAGCCCGTCCGAATCAACAGGGAAAGAGACCCAGTACTTC. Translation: CASSPSESTGKETQYF.

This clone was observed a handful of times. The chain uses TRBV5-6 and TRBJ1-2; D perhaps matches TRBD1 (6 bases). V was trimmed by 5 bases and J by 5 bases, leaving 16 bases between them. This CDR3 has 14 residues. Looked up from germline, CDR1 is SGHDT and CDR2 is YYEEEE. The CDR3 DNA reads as TGTGCCAGCAGACTGACAGGTGGGGAGTATGGCTACACCTTC. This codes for CASRLTGGEYGYTF.

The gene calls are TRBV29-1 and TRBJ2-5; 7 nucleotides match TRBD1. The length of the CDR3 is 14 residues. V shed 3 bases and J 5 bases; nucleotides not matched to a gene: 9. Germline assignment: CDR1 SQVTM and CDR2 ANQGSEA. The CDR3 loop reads CSVDDRVPAETQYF. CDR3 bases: TGCAGCGTTGACGACAGGGTCCCGGCGGAGACCCAGTACTTC.

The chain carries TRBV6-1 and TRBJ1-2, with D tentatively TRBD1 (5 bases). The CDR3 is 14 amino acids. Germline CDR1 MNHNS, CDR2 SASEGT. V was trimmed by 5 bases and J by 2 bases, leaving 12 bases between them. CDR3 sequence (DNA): TGTGCCAGCAGTAGAGCCGACAGAAACTATGGCTACACCTTC. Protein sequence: CASSRADRNYGYTF.

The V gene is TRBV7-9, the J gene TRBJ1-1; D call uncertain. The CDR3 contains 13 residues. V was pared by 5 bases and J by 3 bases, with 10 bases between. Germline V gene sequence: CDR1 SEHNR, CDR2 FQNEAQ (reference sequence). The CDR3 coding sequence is TGTGCCAGCAGCCCAGCGGGGTACACTGAAGCTTTCTTT. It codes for CASSPAGYTEAFF.

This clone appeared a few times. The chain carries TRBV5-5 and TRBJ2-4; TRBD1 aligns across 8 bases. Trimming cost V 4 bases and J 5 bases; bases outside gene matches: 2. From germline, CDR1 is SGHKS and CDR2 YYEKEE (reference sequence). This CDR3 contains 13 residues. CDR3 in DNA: TGTGCCAGCAGCAAGGACAGGGAAAACATTCAGTACTTC. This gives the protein CASSKDRENIQYF.

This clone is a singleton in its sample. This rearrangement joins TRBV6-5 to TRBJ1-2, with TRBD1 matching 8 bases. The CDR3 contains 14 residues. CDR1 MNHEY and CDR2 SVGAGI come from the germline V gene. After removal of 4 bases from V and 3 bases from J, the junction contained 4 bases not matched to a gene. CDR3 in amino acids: CASSSRGLDYGYTF. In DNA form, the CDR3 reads TGTGCCAGCAGTTCCAGGGGGCTAGACTATGGCTACACCTTC.

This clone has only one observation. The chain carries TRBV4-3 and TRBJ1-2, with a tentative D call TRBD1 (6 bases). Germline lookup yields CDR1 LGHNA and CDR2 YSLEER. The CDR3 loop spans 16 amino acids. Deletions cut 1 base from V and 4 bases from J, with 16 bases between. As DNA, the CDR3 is TGCGCCAGCAGCCAAGCACCCGGGGGGCTGAGCTATGGCTACACCTTC. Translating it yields CASSQAPGGLSYGYTF.

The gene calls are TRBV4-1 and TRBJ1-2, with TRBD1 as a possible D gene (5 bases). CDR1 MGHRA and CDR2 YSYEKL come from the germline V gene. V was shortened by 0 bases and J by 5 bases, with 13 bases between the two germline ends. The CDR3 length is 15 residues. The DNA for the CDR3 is TGCGCCAGCAGCCAAGAAGAAGGGACTGAGTATGGCTACACCTTC. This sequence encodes CASSQEEGTEYGYTF.

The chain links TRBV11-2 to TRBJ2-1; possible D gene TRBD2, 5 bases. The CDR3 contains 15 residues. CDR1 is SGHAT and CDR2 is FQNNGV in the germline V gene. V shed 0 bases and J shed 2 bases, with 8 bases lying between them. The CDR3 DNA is TGTGCCAGCAGCTTAGAACGGGGAACCTACAATGAGCAGTTCTTC. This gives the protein CASSLERGTYNEQFF.

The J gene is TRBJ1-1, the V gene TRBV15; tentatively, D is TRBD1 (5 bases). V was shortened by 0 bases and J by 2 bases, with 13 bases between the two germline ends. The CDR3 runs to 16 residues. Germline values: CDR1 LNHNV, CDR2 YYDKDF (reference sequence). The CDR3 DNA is TGTGCCACCAGCAGAGATCGGGGGACTTCCAACACTGAAGCTTTCTTT. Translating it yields CATSRDRGTSNTEAFF.

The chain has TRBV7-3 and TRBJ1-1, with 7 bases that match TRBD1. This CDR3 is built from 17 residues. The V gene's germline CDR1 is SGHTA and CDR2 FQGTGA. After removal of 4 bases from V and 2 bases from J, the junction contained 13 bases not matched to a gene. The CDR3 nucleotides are TGTGCCAGCAGCTCCTTCATAGACAGGGAGATAAACACTGAAGCTTTCTTT. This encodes CASSSFIDREINTEAFF.

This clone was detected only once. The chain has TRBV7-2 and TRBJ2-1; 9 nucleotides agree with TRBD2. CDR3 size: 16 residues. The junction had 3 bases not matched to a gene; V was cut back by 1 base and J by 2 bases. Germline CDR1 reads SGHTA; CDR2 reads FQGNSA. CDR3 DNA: TGTGCCAGCAGCTTAGGCCTAGCGGGGACCTACAATGAGCAGTTCTTC. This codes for CASSLGLAGTYNEQFF.

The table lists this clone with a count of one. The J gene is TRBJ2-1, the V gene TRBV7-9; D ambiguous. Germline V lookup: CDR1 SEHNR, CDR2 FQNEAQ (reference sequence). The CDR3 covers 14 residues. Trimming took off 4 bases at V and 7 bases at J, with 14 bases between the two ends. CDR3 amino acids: CASSSLLRVNEQFF. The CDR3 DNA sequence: TGTGCCAGCAGCTCGCTTCTCCGCGTGAATGAGCAGTTCTTC.

CDR3 residues: CASSSTTGDNEKLFF. CDR3 DNA sequence: TGTGCCAGCAGCTCCACCACAGGGGATAATGAAAAACTGTTTTTT. This chain joins TRBV5-4 and TRBJ1-4; 7 bases are a match to TRBD1. Trimming removed 3 bases from V and 4 bases from J; junction bases left unmatched: 6. The CDR3 is made up of 15 amino acids. CDR1 and CDR2 (germline): SGHNT, YYREEE (reference sequence).

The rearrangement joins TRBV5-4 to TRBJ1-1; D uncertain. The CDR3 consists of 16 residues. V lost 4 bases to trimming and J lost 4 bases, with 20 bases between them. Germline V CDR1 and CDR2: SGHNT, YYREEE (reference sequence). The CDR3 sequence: CASSRVENRRSTEAFF. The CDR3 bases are TGTGCCAGCAGCCGAGTGGAGAACCGTCGGAGCACTGAAGCTTTCTTT.

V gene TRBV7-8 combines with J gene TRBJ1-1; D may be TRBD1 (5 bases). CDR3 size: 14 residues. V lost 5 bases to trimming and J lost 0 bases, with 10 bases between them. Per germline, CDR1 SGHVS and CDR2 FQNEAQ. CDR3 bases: TGTGCCAGCAGCCATGGACACCTGAACACTGAAGCTTTCTTT. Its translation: CASSHGHLNTEAFF. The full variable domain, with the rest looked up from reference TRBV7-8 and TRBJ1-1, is GAGVSQSPRYKVAKRGQDVALRCDPISGHVSLFWYQQALGQGPEFLTYFQNEAQLDKSGLPSDRFFAERPEGSVSTLKIQRTQQEDSAVYLCASSHGHLNTEAFFGQGTRLTVV.

CDR3 DNA: TGTGCCGGAAAGACAGCGAACACCGGGGAGCTGTTTTTT. Amino acids: CAGKTANTGELFF. This rearrangement joins TRBV2 to TRBJ2-2; a weak D match, TRBD1 (5 bases). V lost 11 bases and J lost 0, with 10 bases in between. Germline V gene lookup returns CDR1 SNHLY and CDR2 FYNNEI. CDR3 length equals 13 residues.

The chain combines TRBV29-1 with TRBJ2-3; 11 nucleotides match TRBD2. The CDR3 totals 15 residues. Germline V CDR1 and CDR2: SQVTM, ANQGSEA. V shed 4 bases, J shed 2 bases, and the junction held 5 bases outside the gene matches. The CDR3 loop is CSVAGLADPTDTQYF. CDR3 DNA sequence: TGCAGCGTTGCGGGACTAGCGGACCCCACAGATACGCAGTATTTT.

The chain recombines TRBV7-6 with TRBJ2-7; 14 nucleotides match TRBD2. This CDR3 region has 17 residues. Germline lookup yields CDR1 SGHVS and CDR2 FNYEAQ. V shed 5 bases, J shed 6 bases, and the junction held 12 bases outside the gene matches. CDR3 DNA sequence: TGTGCCAGCAGCCCTGGACTAGCGGGAGGTCTTAAGGCCGAGCAGTACTTC. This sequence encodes CASSPGLAGGLKAEQYF.

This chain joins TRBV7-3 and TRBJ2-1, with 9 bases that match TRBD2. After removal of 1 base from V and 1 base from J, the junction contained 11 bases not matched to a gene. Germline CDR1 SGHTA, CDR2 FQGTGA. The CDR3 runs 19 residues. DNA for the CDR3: TGTGCCAGCAGCTTAAATAGCGGGAGTCCATATCTTTCCTACAATGAGCAGTTCTTC. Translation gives CASSLNSGSPYLSYNEQFF.

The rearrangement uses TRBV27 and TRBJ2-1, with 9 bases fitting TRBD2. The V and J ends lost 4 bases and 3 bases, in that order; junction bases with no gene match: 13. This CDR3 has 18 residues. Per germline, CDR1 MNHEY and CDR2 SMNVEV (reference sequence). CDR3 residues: CASSWVRVAGAFYNEQFF. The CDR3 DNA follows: TGTGCCAGCAGTTGGGTTAGGGTAGCGGGAGCCTTCTACAATGAGCAGTTCTTC.

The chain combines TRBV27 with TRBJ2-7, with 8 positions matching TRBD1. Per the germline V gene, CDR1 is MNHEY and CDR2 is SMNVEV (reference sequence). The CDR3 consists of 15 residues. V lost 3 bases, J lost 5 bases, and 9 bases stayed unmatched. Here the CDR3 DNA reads TGTGCCAGCAGTTTCCAGGGGGCCACTCGCGACGAGCAGTACTTC. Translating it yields CASSFQGATRDEQYF.

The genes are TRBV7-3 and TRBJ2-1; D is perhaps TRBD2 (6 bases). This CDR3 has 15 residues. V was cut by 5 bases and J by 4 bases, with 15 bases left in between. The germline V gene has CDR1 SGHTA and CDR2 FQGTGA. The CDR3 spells CASSPQGGGYNEQFF. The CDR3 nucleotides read TGTGCCAGCAGCCCCCAGGGAGGCGGGTACAATGAGCAGTTCTTC.

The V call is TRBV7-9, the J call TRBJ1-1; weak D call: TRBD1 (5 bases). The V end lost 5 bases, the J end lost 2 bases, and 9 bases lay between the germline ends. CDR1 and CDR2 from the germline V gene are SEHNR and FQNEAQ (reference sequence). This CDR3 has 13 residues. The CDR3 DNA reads TGTGCCAGCAGCGGGAGGGGAAACACTGAAGCTTTCTTT. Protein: CASSGRGNTEAFF.